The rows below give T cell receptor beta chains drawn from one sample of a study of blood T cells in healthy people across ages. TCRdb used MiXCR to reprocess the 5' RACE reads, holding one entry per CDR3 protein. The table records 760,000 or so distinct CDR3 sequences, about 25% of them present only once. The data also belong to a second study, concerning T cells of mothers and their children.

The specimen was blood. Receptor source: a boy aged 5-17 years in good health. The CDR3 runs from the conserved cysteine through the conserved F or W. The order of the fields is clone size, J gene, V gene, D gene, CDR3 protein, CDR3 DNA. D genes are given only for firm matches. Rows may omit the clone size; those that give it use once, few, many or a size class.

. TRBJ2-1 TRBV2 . CASSAVERPLSSYNEQFF TGTGCCAGCAGTGCCGTGGAAAGGCCCTTGAGCTCCTACAATGAGCAGTTCTTC
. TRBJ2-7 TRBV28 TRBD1 CASSLWTGTGLEQYF TGTGCCAGCAGTTTATGGACGGGGACAGGGCTCGAGCAGTACTTC
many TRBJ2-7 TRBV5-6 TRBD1 CASSWGQSYEQYF TGTGCCAGCAGCTGGGGACAGTCCTACGAGCAGTACTTC
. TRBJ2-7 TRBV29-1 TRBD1 CSVSSGQGAHEQYF TGCAGCGTCTCAAGCGGACAGGGGGCACACGAGCAGTACTTC
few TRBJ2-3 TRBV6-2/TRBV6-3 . CTSSFGDTQYF TGTACCAGCAGTTTCGGAGATACGCAGTATTTT
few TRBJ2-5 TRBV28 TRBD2 CASSWTSGYQETQYF TGTGCCAGCAGTTGGACTAGCGGGTATCAAGAGACCCAGTACTTC
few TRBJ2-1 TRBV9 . CASSPGNTYNEQFF TGTGCCAGCAGCCCAGGGAACACTTACAATGAGCAGTTCTTC
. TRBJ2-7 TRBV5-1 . CASRPRGEYEQYF TGCGCCAGCAGACCCAGGGGGGAATACGAGCAGTACTTC
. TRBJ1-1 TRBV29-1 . CSVGSSLGSTEAFF TGCAGCGTGGGGTCCTCCCTTGGGAGTACTGAAGCTTTCTTT
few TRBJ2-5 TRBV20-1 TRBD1 CSAIGTGEGTQYF TGCAGTGCCATAGGGACAGGGGAAGGGACCCAGTACTTC
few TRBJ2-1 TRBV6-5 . CASSTFGDYNEQFF TGTGCCAGCAGTACCTTCGGGGACTACAATGAGCAGTTCTTC
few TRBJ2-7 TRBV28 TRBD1 CASSLYADRGRYEQYF TGTGCCAGCAGTCTCTACGCGGACAGGGGCCGGTACGAGCAGTACTTC
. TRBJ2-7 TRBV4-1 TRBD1 CASSQAPGQGSYEQYF TGCGCCAGCAGCCAAGCGCCGGGACAGGGGTCCTACGAGCAGTACTTC
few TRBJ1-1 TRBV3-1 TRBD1 CASSPTGGGWTEAFF TGTGCCAGCAGCCCCACAGGGGGCGGTTGGACTGAAGCTTTCTTT
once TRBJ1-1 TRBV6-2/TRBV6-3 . CASSYRQMNTETFF TGTGCCAGCAGTTACCGACAGATGAACACTGAAACTTTCTTT
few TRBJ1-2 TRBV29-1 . CSVGTADYGYTF TGCAGCGTTGGGACGGCAGACTATGGCTACACCTTC
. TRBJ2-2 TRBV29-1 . CSGGARTGKLFF TGCAGCGGGGGGGCCCGCACCGGGAAGCTGTTTTTT
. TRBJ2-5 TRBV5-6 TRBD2 CASSSTGGYQETQYF TGTGCCAGCAGCTCAACCGGGGGGTACCAAGAGACCCAGTACTTC
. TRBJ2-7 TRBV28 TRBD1 CASLGTGPFGAYEQYF TGTGCCAGCCTAGGGACAGGGCCGTTCGGGGCCTACGAGCAGTACTTC
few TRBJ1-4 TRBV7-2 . CASSPLGVANEKLFF TGTGCCAGCAGTCCGCTGGGGGTAGCTAATGAAAAACTGTTTTTT
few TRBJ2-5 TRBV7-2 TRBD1 CASSLGTGNGETQYF TGTGCCAGCAGCTTAGGGACAGGGAACGGAGAGACCCAGTACTTC
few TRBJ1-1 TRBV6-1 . CAGGSQAFF TGTGCCGGAGGATCTCAAGCTTTCTTT
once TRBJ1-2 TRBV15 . CATSRDRRNGYTF TGTGCCACCAGCAGAGACAGGCGCAACGGCTACACCTTC
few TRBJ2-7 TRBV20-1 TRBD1 CSASLDRASTYEQYF TGCAGTGCTAGTCTAGACAGGGCCTCTACCTACGAGCAGTACTTC
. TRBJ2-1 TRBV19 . CVSSTATKNNEQFF TGTGTCAGTAGTACCGCGACAAAAAACAATGAGCAGTTCTTC
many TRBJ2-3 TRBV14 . CASSQVFDGDTQYF TGTGCCAGCAGCCAAGTTTTCGACGGTGATACGCAGTATTTT
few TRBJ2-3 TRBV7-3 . CASSLNPAGDTQYF TGTGCCAGCAGCTTAAATCCAGCTGGAGATACGCAGTATTTT
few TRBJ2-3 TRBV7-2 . CASSPPSRTQYF TGTGCCAGCAGCCCCCCTTCCCGTACGCAGTATTTT
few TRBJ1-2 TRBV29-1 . CSVARPPANYGYTF TGCAGCGTTGCGAGGCCGCCAGCTAACTATGGCTACACCTTC
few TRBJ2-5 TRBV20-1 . CSARDLMDRLNIQETQYF TGCAGTGCTAGAGATCTCATGGACAGACTTAATATCCAAGAGACCCAGTACTTC
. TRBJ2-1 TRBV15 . CATSRDAVLWRSIYNEQFF TGTGCCACCAGCAGAGATGCAGTGCTTTGGCGGAGTATCTACAATGAGCAGTTCTTC
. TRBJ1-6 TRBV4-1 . CASSQEFVGSEGVDSPLHF TGCGCCAGCAGCCAAGAATTTGTTGGGTCTGAGGGAGTCGATTCACCCCTCCACTTT
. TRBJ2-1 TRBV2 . CASRVLNRNEQFF TGTGCCAGCAGGGTCCTAAATCGCAATGAGCAGTTCTTC
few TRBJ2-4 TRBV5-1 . CASSSPGRDIQYF TGCGCCAGCAGCTCCCCGGGACGGGACATTCAGTACTTC
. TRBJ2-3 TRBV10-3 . CAIRTSTDTQYF TGTGCCATCAGGACTAGCACAGATACGCAGTATTTT
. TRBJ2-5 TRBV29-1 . CSVPRGAQETQYF TGCAGCGTTCCGAGGGGCGCTCAAGAGACCCAGTACTTC
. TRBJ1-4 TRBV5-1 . CASSLGGGQPLNEKLFF TGCGCCAGCAGCTTGGGGGGTGGACAGCCCCTGAATGAAAAACTGTTTTTT
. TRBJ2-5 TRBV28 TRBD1 CASREQGIQETQYF TGTGCCAGCAGGGAACAGGGGATCCAAGAGACCCAGTACTTC
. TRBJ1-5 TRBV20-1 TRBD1 CSASPAAGGAYSNQPQHF TGCAGTGCTAGCCCCGCGGCAGGGGGCGCGTATAGCAATCAGCCCCAGCATTTT
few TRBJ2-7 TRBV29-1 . CSVEGRAPYEQYF TGCAGCGTTGAAGGCCGGGCTCCCTACGAGCAGTACTTC
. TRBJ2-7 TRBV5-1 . CASSAETYEQYF TGCGCCAGCAGCGCAGAGACCTACGAGCAGTACTTC
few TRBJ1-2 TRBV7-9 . CASIDGDYGNTF TGTGCCAGTATTGACGGGGACTATGGCAACACCTTC
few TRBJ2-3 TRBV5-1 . CASSLAAGDTDTQYF TGCGCCAGCAGCTTGGCGGCCGGCGACACAGATACGCAGTATTTT
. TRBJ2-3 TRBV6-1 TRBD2 CASSGLAGVSTDTQYF TGTGCCAGCAGTGGATTAGCGGGAGTTAGCACAGATACGCAGTATTTT
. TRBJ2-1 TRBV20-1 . CSAPATSFVEQFF TGCAGTGCTCCAGCTACTAGTTTCGTTGAGCAGTTCTTC
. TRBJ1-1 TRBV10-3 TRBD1 CAISESGRGHPNTEAFF TGTGCCATCAGTGAGTCCGGTAGGGGGCACCCAAACACTGAAGCTTTCTTT
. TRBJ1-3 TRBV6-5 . CASSGGPGNTIYF TGTGCCAGCAGCGGGGGGCCTGGAAACACCATATATTTT
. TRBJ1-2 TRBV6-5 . CASSEWGGYGYTF TGTGCCAGCAGCGAATGGGGGGGCTATGGCTACACCTTC
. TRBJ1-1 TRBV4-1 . CASSLPWGTEAFF TGCGCCAGCAGCCTCCCTTGGGGGACTGAAGCTTTCTTT
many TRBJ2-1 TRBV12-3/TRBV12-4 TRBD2 CASSPTAGINEQFF TGTGCCAGCAGTCCCACAGCGGGGATAAATGAGCAGTTCTTC
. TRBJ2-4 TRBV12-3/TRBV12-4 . CASSSTRGGAKNIQYF TGTGCCAGCAGTTCAACCCGTGGGGGAGCCAAAAACATTCAGTACTTC
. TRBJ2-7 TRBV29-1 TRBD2 CSVVGRSLATYEQYF TGCAGCGTTGTCGGGAGGAGCCTAGCGACCTACGAGCAGTACTTC
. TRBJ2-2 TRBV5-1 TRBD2 CASSWRGGLTGELFF TGCGCCAGCAGCTGGCGGGGGGGCCTTACCGGGGAGCTGTTTTTT
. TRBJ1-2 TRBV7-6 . CASSPRGENYGYTF TGTGCCAGCAGCCCGAGGGGAGAGAACTATGGCTACACCTTC
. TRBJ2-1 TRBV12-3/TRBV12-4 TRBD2 CASRAPLAGHNEQFF TGTGCCAGCAGGGCGCCACTAGCGGGACACAATGAGCAGTTCTTC
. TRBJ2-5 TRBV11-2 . CASSLNRVQETQYF TGTGCCAGCAGCCTCAACAGGGTCCAAGAGACCCAGTACTTC
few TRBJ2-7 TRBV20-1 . CSATHKSSYEQYF TGCAGTGCCACCCATAAAAGCTCCTACGAGCAGTACTTC